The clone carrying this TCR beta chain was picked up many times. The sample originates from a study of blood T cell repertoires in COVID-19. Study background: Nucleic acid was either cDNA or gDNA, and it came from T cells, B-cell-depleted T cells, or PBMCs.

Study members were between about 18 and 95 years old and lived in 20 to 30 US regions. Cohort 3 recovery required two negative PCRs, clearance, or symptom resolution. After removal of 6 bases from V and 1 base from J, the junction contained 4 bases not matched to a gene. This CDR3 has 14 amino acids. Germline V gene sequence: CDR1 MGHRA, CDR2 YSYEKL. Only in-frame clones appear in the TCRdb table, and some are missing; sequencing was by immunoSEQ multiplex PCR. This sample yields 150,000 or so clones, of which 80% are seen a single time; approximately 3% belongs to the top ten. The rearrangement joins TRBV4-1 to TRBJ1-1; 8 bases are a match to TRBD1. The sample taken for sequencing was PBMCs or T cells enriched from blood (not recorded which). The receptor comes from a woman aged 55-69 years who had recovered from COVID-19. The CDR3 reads CASSPDRGNTEAFF. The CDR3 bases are TGCGCCAGCAGTCCTGACAGGGGGAACACTGAAGCTTTCTTT.